A single TCR beta chain is shown here with its context. Its antigen remains unidentified. It was CD45RO-negative cells, positively selected for CCR7, that made up naive CD8 cells, with terminally differentiated effector memory CD45RA+ cells excluded. The donors were all Caucasian adults (living in Nashville, Tennessee). Method: immunoSEQ multiplex PCR; TCRdb's copy keeps in-frame clones and lacks some. The data contain more than 2 million clones, about 95% of them singletons. This entry is derived from a study of shared clonotypes between healthy human individuals. Study at large: Donors had three CD4 naive, three CD4 memory, two CD8 naive and one CD8 memory plate apiece.

The CDR3 runs 14 residues. CDR1 is SGHRS, CDR2 YFSETQ, per germline. Trimming took off 0 bases at V and 2 bases at J, with 8 bases between the two ends. Points from the study as a whole: A few donors showed sharing of about 4.7% of naive CD4 clonotypes. Larger richness was generally estimated for naive than memory subsets.

The chain links TRBV5-1 to TRBJ1-2, with D possibly matching TRBD1 (5 bases). The sample was naive CD8+ T cells sorted from blood. The sequence derives from a man aged 18 to 30 in good health. CDR3 amino acids: CASSLVGGNYGYTF. The DNA for the CDR3 is TGCGCCAGCAGCTTGGTTGGGGGAAACTATGGCTACACCTTC.